Sequencing of this TCR beta chain was carried out in a study of CD8 T cells in Susac syndrome. This clonotype was picked up a small number of times. TEMRA cells underwent FACS enrichment and CD8+ and CD4+ T cells underwent negative isolation. CDR3 length: 13 residues. CDR1 is KGHSH, CDR2 LQKENI, per germline. Germline trimming cut 9 bases from V and 1 base from J; bases unmatched to any gene: 6. A quantity of roughly 0.5 to 1 ug RNA underwent reverse transcription using random hexamers. TCRdb re-called the immunoSEQ multiplex PCR reads through MiXCR, storing one row per CDR3 protein. The sample lists 150,000 to 200,000 distinct CDR3 sequences; around 94% were seen once.

The receptor was derived from a human donor with Susac syndrome. The V gene is TRBV18, the J gene TRBJ2-7; TRBD1 matches 7 bases. What was sequenced was CD4+ T cells from PBMCs. CDR3 sequence (DNA): TGTGCCAGTTCGCCGGGACAGTCCTACGAGCAGTACTTC. This codes for CASSPGQSYEQYF.